This entry is about one TCR beta chain. Original handling: How many nucleated cells were present was estimated from reference gene primer amplification. This table comes from immunoSEQ multiplex PCR, and its TCRdb copy is limited to in-frame clones, with some not included. V, J and clone size are taken as reported in that table, and D and trimming were inferred from the DNA itself. The sample lists fewer than 70,000 clones, approximately 90% seen once, with 7% to 10% in the top ten. CDR1 is MNHEY and CDR2 is SVGAGI in the germline V gene. V lost 8 bases to trimming and J lost 3 bases; unmatched junction nucleotides: 4. This CDR3 has 13 residues. The data were taken from a study of blood T cell repertoires in COVID-19. At the level of the study: The United States, Italy and Spain provided the acute and convalescent COVID-19 samples. PBMCs, B-cell-depleted T cells, or T cells provided the cDNA or gDNA that made up the material.

The sequence was collected from a woman between 65 and 79 years old with active COVID-19. The sample comprised peripheral blood. The chain combines TRBV6-5 with TRBJ2-5; 9 bases are shared with TRBD1. CDR3 sequence: CASEGQGEETQYF. CDR3 DNA sequence: TGTGCCAGCGAGGGACAGGGAGAAGAGACCCAGTACTTC.